The present TCR beta chain was sequenced within a study of neurological immune-mediated disorders. General study findings and limits: The multiple sclerosis repertoire cluster was not associated with any clinical or MRI feature, with the authors stating that larger cohorts are needed. It was the repertoires of 18 of 34 multiple sclerosis patients that phylogenetic grouping placed in one related-CDR3 cluster, which is a possible signature.

Germline CDR1 is SEHNR and CDR2 is FQNEAQ (reference sequence). V was pared by 3 bases and J by 7 bases, with 9 bases between. The CDR3 length is 12 residues. This clonotype was recorded at least ten times. Antigen: not known. TCRdb recomputed calls from the 5' RACE reads with MiXCR, one row per CDR3 protein. The sample holds more than 10,000 distinct CDR3 sequences, 20% to 25% seen once. The T cells used for sorted libraries numbered about a million, either CD4+ or CD8+. Input material: CD8+ T cells from blood. The source of this sequence is a middle-aged woman with multiple sclerosis. The rearrangement joins TRBV7-9 to TRBJ1-1; D is perhaps TRBD1 (6 bases). This CDR3 is CASSFQGNEAFF. CDR3 DNA sequence: TGTGCCAGCAGCTTCCAGGGGAATGAAGCTTTCTTT.